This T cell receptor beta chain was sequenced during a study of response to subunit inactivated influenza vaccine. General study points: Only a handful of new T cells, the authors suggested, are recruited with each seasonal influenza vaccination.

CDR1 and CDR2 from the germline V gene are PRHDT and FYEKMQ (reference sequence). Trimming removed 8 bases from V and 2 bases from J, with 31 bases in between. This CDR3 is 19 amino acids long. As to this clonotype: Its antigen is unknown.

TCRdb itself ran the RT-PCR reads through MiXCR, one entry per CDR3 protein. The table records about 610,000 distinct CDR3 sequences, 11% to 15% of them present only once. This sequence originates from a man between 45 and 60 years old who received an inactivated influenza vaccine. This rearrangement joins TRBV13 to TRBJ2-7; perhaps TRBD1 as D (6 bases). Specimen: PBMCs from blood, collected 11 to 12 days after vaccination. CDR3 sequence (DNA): TGTGCCAGCTGTTTAGGCCTAACCGTCCCCGGGACATTTGCCTACGAGCAGTACTTC. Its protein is CASCLGLTVPGTFAYEQYF.